The source of this T cell receptor (beta chain) is a study of T cell responses to AZD1222 COVID-19 vaccine. As regards this clone: The antigen is not known.

The CDR3 is 17 amino acids. Trimming pared 2 bases from V and 4 bases from J, leaving 15 bases between. The germline V gene encodes CDR1 SGHTA and CDR2 FQGNSA. Pooling was applied to second doses at about 4 or about 12 weeks. Libraries were prepared by immunoSEQ multiplex PCR; TCRdb keeps only in-frame clonotypes and omits some of them. The sample lists 150,000 to 200,000 clones, about 90% occurring once. Whole-study findings and limits: Of the AZD1222 recipients, only 5 or 6 were seropositive at baseline. Repertoire collection took place solely once the T cell response had peaked.

The receptor was isolated from an adult who received the AZD1222 COVID-19 vaccine. The chain is built from TRBV7-2 and TRBJ1-6, with D possibly being TRBD1 (5 bases). This sample comprised peripheral blood, obtained 28 days after the second AZD1222 dose. The CDR3 nucleotides read TGTGCCAGCAGCTTAAGGGACCTGTACTCGTATAATTCACCCCTCCACTTT. Translated, it gives CASSLRDLYSYNSPLHF.